The 8 T cell receptor beta chains below come from one sample, sequenced in a study of vaccination and CD4 T cells after COVID-19. These TCRs are of unknown antigen specificity. The Oncomine TCR Beta short-read assay was applied to DNA of cultured CD4+ T cells. One entry per CDR3 protein, called by TCRdb with MiXCR from the PCR reads. The sample consists of 13,000 or so distinct CDR3 sequences, approximately 39% of them appearing once. Noted treatment: roughly 10-day PBMC culture with coronavirus spike peptide pools or control peptides (ViraFEST assay). The sequenced sample was CD4+ T cells from blood, cultured in vitro. Source of these receptors: a human donor who had recovered from COVID-19.

The rearrangement joins TRBV19 to TRBJ2-3, with D tentatively TRBD1 (5 bases). Germline lookup yields CDR1 LNHDA and CDR2 SQIVND (reference sequence). The CDR3 is 12 residues long. Trimming pared 7 bases from V and 6 bases from J, leaving 11 bases between. For the CDR3, the DNA is TGTGCCAGTACGCAGGGTTGGGATACGCAGTATTTT. It is translated as CASTQGWDTQYF.

This chain uses TRBV6-1 with TRBJ2-5; D is possibly TRBD1 (5 bases). Looked up from germline, CDR1 is MNHNS and CDR2 is SASEGT. V lost 6 bases and J 1 base, leaving 18 bases between the germline ends. The CDR3 is made up of 16 amino acids. The CDR3 region has the DNA TGTGCCAGCAGCCGACAGTCCCGGTGGGCCCAAGAGACCCAGTACTTC. Protein: CASSRQSRWAQETQYF.

This clonotype was seen a few times. V usage is TRBV27 and J usage is TRBJ2-5, with 12 positions matching TRBD2. Unmatched junction bases numbered 13, after V lost 7 bases and J lost 4 bases. There are 17 residues in the CDR3. Per the germline V gene, CDR1 is MNHEY and CDR2 is SMNVEV (reference sequence). This CDR3 is CASKGATTSGGSETQYF. The CDR3 region has the DNA TGTGCCAGCAAGGGGGCCACTACTAGCGGGGGGTCAGAGACCCAGTACTTC.

Only a few counts were recorded for this clonotype. The chain couples TRBV30 to TRBJ1-5; 7 bases line up with TRBD1. The trim removed 5 bases at V and 0 bases at J, leaving 7 bases unmatched. This CDR3 is built from 15 residues. The germline V gene encodes CDR1 GTSNPN and CDR2 SVGIG (reference sequence). The CDR3 DNA reads TGTGCCTGGGGAGACAGGGCCTATAGCAATCAGCCCCAGCATTTT. As protein: CAWGDRAYSNQPQHF.

This clonotype appeared a few times. The genes are TRBV4-3 and TRBJ1-2, with unresolved D. From germline, CDR1 is LGHNA and CDR2 YSLEER. Between the trimmed V and J ends, which lost 0 bases and 3 bases, there was a span of 14 bases. The CDR3 is 16 residues long. CDR3 in DNA: TGCGCCAGCAGCCAAGACGGCGGCAGGCCTGACTATGGCTACACCTTC. It yields the protein CASSQDGGRPDYGYTF.

The chain employs TRBV6-5 and TRBJ1-1; weak D call: TRBD1 (6 bases). Trimming stripped 3 bases from V and 1 base from J, with 9 bases between. The CDR3 runs to 14 residues. Per germline, CDR1 MNHEY and CDR2 SVGAGI. Here the CDR3 reads CASSYAGENTEAFF. The CDR3 coding sequence is TGTGCCAGCAGTTATGCAGGGGAGAACACTGAAGCTTTCTTT.

The chain carries TRBV28 and TRBJ1-2; D is ambiguous. There are 14 residues in the CDR3. Trimming shortened V by 2 bases and J by 1 base, and 8 bases separated the two germline ends. The germline CDR1 and CDR2 sequences are MDHEN and SYDVKM. The DNA of the CDR3 is TGTGCCAGCAGTTTAAGTACAGTTAACTATGGCTACACCTTC. It is translated as CASSLSTVNYGYTF.

V and J are TRBV5-5 and TRBJ1-1, with D tentatively TRBD1 (5 bases). Trimming took 3 bases from V and 7 from J, leaving 16 bases between them. Germline values: CDR1 SGHKS, CDR2 YYEKEE (reference sequence). The CDR3 totals 14 residues. The CDR3 region has the DNA TGTGCCAGCAGCTCCCTCGGGGCGGTCGGTGAAGCTTTCTTT. It is translated as CASSSLGAVGEAFF.